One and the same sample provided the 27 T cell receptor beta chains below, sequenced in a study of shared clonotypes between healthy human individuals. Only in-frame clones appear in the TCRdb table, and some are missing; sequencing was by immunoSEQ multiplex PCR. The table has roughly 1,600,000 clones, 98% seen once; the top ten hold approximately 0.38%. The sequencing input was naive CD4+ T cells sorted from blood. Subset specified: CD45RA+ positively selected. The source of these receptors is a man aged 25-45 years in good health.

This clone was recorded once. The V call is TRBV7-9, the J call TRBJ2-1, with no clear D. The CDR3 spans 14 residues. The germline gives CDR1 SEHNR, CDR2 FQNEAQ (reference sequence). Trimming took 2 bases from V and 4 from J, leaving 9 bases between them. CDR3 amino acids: CASSLISEYNEQFF. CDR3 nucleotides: TGTGCCAGCAGCTTAATTAGTGAATACAATGAGCAGTTCTTC.

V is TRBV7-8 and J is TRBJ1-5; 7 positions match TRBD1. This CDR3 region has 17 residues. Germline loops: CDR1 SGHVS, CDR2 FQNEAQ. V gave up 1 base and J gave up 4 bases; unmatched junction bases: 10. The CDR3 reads CASSLGSRPGGNQPQHF. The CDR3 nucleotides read TGTGCCAGCAGCTTAGGGTCACGGCCAGGGGGGAATCAGCCCCAGCATTTT.

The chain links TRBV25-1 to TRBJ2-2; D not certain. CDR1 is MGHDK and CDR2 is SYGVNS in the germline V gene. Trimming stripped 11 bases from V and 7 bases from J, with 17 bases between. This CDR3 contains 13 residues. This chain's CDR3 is CASHGFSSGELFF. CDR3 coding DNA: TGTGCCTCCCACGGGTTTAGCAGCGGGGAGCTGTTTTTT.

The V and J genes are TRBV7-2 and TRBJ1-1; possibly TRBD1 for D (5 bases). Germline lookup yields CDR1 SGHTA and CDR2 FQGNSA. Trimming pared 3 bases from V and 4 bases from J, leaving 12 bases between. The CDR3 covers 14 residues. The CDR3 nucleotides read TGTGCCAGCAGCTTCTCAGGGTCCGGCACTGAAGCTTTCTTT. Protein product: CASSFSGSGTEAFF.

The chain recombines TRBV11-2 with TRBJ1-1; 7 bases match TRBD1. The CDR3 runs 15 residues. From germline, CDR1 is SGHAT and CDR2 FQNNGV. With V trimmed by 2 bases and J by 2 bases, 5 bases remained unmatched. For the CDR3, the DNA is TGTGCCAGCAGCTTAACGGCAGGGGGAAACACTGAAGCTTTCTTT. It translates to CASSLTAGGNTEAFF.

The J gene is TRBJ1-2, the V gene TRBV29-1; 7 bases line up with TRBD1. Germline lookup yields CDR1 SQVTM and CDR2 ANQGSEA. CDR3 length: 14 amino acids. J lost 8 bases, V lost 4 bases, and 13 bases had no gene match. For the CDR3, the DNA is TGCAGCGTTGTCCCAGAAATTCGGGACAGAGGCTACACCTTC. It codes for CSVVPEIRDRGYTF.

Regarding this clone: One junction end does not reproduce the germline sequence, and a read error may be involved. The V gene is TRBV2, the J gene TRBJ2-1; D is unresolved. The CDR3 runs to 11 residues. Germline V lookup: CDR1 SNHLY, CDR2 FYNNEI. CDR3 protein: CASSDDQANIF. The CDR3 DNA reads TGTGCCAGCAGTGATGACCAGGCCAATATCTTC.

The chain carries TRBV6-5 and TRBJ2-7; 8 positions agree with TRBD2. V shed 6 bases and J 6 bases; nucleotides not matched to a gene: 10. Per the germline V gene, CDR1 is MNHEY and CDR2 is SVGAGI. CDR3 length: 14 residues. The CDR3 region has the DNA TGTGCCAGCAGCCGCCCGGGGGGGATGGTCGAGCAGTACTTC. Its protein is CASSRPGGMVEQYF.

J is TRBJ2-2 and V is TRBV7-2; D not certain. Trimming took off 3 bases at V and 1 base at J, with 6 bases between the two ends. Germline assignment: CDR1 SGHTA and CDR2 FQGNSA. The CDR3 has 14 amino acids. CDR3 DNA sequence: TGTGCCAGCAGCTTCGGCGAGAACACCGGGGAGCTGTTTTTT. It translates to CASSFGENTGELFF.

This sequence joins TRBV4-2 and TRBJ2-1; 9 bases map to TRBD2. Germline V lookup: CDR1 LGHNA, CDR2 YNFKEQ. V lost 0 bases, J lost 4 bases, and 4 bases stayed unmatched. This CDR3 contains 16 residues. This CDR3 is CASSQDWGLAYNEQFF. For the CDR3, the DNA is TGTGCCAGCAGCCAAGATTGGGGACTAGCATACAATGAGCAGTTCTTC.

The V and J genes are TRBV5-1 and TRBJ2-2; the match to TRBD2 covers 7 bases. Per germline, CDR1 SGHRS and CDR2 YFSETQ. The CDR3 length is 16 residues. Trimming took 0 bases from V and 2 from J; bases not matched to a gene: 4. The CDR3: CASSLGPSGNTGELFF. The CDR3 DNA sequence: TGCGCCAGCAGCTTGGGCCCTAGCGGTAACACCGGGGAGCTGTTTTTT. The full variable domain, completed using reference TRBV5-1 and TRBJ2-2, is KAGVTQTPRYLIKTRGQQVTLSCSPISGHRSVSWYQQTPGQGLQFLFEYFSETQRNKGNFPGRFSGRQFSNSRSEMNVSTLELGDSALYLCASSLGPSGNTGELFFGEGSRLTVL.

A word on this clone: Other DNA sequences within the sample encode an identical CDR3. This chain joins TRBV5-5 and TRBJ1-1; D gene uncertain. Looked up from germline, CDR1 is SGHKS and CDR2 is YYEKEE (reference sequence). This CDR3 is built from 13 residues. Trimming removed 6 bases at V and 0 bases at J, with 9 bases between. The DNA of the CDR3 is TGTGCCAGCACCCGAGGCCTGAACACTGAAGCTTTCTTT. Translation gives CASTRGLNTEAFF.

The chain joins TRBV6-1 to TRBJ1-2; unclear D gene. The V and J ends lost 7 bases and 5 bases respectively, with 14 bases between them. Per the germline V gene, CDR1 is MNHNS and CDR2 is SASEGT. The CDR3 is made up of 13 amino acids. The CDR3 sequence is CASKGHPPYGYTF. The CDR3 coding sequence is TGTGCCAGCAAAGGCCACCCTCCATATGGCTACACCTTC.

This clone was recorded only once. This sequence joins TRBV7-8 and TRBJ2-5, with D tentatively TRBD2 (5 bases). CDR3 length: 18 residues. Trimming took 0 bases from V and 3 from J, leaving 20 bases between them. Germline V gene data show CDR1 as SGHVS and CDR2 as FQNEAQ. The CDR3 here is CASSLAQIRASSKETQYF. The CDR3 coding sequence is TGTGCCAGCAGCTTAGCTCAGATAAGGGCTAGCAGTAAAGAGACCCAGTACTTC.

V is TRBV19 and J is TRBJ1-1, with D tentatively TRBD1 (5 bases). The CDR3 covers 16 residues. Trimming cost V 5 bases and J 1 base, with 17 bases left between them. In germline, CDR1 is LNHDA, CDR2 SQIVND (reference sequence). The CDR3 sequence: CASSPRGSRSNTEAFF. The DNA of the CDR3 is TGTGCCAGTAGTCCTCGGGGCTCCAGGTCGAACACTGAAGCTTTCTTT.

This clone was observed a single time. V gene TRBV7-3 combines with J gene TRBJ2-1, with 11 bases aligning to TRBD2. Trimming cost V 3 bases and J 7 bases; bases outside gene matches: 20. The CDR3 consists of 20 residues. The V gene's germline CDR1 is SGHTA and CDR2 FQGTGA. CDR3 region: CASSLYRTSGLKGAINEQFF. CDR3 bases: TGTGCCAGCAGCTTGTATAGGACTAGCGGGTTAAAAGGAGCCATAAATGAGCAGTTCTTC. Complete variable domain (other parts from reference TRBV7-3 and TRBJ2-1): GAGVSQTPSNKVTEKGKYVELRCDPISGHTALYWYRQSLGQGPEFLIYFQGTGAADDSGLPNDRFFAVRPEGSVSTLKIQRTERGDSAVYLCASSLYRTSGLKGAINEQFFGPGTRLTVL.

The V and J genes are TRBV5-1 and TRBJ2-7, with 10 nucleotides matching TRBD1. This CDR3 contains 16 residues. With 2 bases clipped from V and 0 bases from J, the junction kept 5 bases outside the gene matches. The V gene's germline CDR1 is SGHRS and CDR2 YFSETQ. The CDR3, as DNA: TGCGCCAGCAGCTTTACCGGGACAGGGGTCTCCTACGAGCAGTACTTC. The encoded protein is CASSFTGTGVSYEQYF.

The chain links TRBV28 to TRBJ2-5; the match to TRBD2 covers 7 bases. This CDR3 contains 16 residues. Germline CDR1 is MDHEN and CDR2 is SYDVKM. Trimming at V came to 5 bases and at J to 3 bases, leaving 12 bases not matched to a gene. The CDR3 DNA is TGTGCCAGCAGTGTAGTGGGGACTGGGAGGGAAGAGACCCAGTACTTC. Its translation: CASSVVGTGREETQYF.

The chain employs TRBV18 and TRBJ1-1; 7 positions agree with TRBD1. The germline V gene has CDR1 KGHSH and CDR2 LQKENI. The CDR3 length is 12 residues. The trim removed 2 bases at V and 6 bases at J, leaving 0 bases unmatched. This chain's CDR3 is CASSPGTAEAFF. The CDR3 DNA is TGTGCCAGCTCACCAGGGACAGCTGAAGCTTTCTTT. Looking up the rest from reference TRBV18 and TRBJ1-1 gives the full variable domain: NAGVMQNPRHLVRRRGQEARLRCSPMKGHSHVYWYRQLPEEGLKFMVYLQKENIIDESGMPKERFSAEFPKEGPSILRIQQVVRGDSAAYFCASSPGTAEAFFGQGTRLTVV.

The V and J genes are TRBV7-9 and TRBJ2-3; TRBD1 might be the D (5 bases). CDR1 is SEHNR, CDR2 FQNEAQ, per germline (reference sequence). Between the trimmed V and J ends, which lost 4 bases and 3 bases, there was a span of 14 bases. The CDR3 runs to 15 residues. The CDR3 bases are TGTGCCAGCAGCTCCAGGGTGGGGATTACAGATACGCAGTATTTT. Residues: CASSSRVGITDTQYF.

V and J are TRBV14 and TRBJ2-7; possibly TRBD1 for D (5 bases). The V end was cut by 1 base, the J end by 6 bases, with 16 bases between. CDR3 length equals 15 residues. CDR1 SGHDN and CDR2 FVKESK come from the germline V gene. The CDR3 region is CASSQVTAMVSEQYF. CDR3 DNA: TGTGCCAGCAGCCAAGTGACAGCGATGGTGTCCGAGCAGTACTTC.

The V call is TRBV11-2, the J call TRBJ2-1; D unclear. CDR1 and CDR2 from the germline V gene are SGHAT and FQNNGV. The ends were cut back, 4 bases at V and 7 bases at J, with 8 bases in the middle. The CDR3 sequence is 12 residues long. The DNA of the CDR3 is TGTGCCAGCAGCTACCCCTTGAATGAGCAGTTCTTC. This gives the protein CASSYPLNEQFF.

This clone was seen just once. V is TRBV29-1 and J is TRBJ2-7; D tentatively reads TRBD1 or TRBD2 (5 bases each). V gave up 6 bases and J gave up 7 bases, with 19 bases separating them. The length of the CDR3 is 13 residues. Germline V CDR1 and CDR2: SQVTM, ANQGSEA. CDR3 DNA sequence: TGCAGCGTCGGGACCGTCAGGCTTTGGGAGCAGTACTTC. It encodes CSVGTVRLWEQYF.

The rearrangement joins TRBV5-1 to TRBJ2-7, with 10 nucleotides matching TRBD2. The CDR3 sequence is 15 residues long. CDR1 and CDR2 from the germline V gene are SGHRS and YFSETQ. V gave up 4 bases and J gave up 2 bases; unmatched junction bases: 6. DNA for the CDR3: TGCGCCAGCAGCACTACTAGCGGGGCCACCTACGAGCAGTACTTC. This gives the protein CASSTTSGATYEQYF.

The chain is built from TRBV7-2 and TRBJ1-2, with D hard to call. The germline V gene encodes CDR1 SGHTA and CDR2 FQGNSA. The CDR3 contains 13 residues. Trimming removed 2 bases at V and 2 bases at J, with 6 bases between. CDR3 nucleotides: TGTGCCAGCAGCTTAAGGCAGAACTATGGCTACACCTTC. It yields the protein CASSLRQNYGYTF.

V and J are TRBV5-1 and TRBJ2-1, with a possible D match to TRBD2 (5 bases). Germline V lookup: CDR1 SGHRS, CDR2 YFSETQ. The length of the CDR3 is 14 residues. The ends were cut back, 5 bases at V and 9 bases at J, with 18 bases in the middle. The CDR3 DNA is TGCGCCAGCAGACCCCCCAGCGGCAGCGTTGAGCAGTTCTTC. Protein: CASRPPSGSVEQFF.

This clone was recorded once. The CDR3 DNA reads TGTGCCAGCAGGGACCCGACAGGGGGTTGGGAAAAACTGTTTTTT. Protein: CASRDPTGGWEKLFF. The chain uses TRBV2 and TRBJ1-4, with TRBD1 identical over 9 bases. CDR3 length equals 15 residues. From germline, CDR1 is SNHLY and CDR2 FYNNEI. The junction had 10 bases not matched to a gene; V was cut back by 6 bases and J by 8 bases.